This T cell receptor beta chain appears in the sequencing data of a study of cytomegalovirus exposure and HLA in healthy donors. The PCR employed 60 Vbeta primers together with 13 Jbeta primers. Profiling relied on immunoSEQ multiplex PCR, and the TCRdb table lists in-frame clones only, not all of them. The sample shows over 150,000 clones, 75% to 85% of them seen only once. General study results and limits: Association of 15,000 to 20,000 TCR beta sequences with HLA alleles was found at 0.05 false discovery rate in a later analysis. In most subjects, TCR beta sequences reportedly gave accurate predictions of HLA-A and HLA-B alleles. For TCR beta chains, V- and J-gene trimming was later linked to a missense DCLRE1C variant.

Comment on this clone: Its antigen is undetermined.

The CDR3 runs to 13 residues. The V gene's germline CDR1 is LNHDA and CDR2 SQIVND (reference sequence). V was shortened by 7 bases and J by 3 bases, with 7 bases between the two germline ends. V usage is TRBV19 and J usage is TRBJ2-6; D is undetermined. Sequenced sample: PBMCs. This clonotype was obtained from a woman between 45 and 60 years old in good health and CMV-seronegative. The CDR3 DNA is TGTGCCAGTATGAGAAGTGGGGCCAACGTCCTGACTTTC. As protein: CASMRSGANVLTF.